The TCR beta chain under discussion was sequenced for a study of blood T cells in healthy people across ages. This clonotype was observed once. Its target is unknown. A second PCR, run for roughly 6 to 11 cycles, used a sample-barcoded 5' primer plus a J-beta primer mix. TCRdb recomputed calls from the 5' RACE reads with MiXCR, one row per CDR3 protein. The table has about 640,000 distinct CDR3 sequences, under 70% seen once. CDR1 is SGHDT, CDR2 YYEEEE, per germline. The CDR3 has 16 residues. Trimming removed 10 bases from V and 1 base from J, with 23 bases in between. Study findings and constraints: Bulk PBMC profiling left naive and antigen-experienced comparisons inconclusive. Fewer expanded clones and more diversity marked long-lived versus aged donors.

Samples had at least 6.5 million PBMCs isolated from them. The chain employs TRBV5-6 and TRBJ2-5; TRBD1 or TRBD2 may be the D gene (5 bases each). This clonotype originated in a man in his sixties in good health. Specimen: blood. The CDR3 is CAGGRVGTQSQETQYF. The CDR3 bases are TGTGCCGGAGGCAGGGTGGGGACGCAGTCCCAAGAGACCCAGTACTTC. Looking up the rest from reference TRBV5-6 and TRBJ2-5 gives the full variable domain: DAGVTQSPTHLIKTRGQQVTLRCSPKSGHDTVSWYQQALGQGPQFIFQYYEEEERQRGNFPDRFSGHQFPNYSSELNVNALLLGDSALYLCAGGRVGTQSQETQYFGPGTRLLVL.